Presented here are 29 T cell receptor beta chains from one specimen sequenced in a study of control samples from healthy donors and cancer patients. Repertoires were generated with immunoSEQ multiplex PCR, while TCRdb's copy carries only in-frame clones and drops some. The sample comprises tens of thousands of clones, about 90% of which are singletons, and about 18% rests with the top ten. Sequencing used blood. These receptors originate from a man aged 50 to 60 in good health.

CDR3 in amino acids: CASSQEVGAGDTGELFF. CDR3 bases: TGTGCCAGCAGCCAAGAGGTAGGAGCGGGAGACACCGGGGAGCTGTTTTTT. The chain carries TRBV3-1 (or the pseudogene TRBV3-2) and TRBJ2-2, with 8 bases lining up with TRBD2. This CDR3 has 17 amino acids. V lost 0 bases, J lost 3 bases, and 6 bases stayed unmatched. Germline V gene lookup returns CDR1 LGHDT and CDR2 YNNKEL (reference sequence).

The gene calls are TRBV2 and TRBJ1-5; 8 nucleotides match TRBD1. This CDR3 contains 14 residues. With V trimmed by 4 bases and J by 5 bases, 4 bases remained unmatched. Germline V gives CDR1 SNHLY, CDR2 FYNNEI. CDR3 nucleotide sequence: TGTGCCAGCAGTGGGGGACAGGAGGATCAGCCCCAGCATTTT. Its translation: CASSGGQEDQPQHF.

V and J are TRBV25-1 and TRBJ2-2, with 12 bases aligning to TRBD1. Germline-derived CDR1 and CDR2 are MGHDK and SYGVNS. CDR3 length: 18 amino acids. Trimming at V came to 4 bases and at J to 0 bases, leaving 6 bases not matched to a gene. CDR3 in amino acids: CASSVGQGATANTGELFF. CDR3 bases: TGTGCCAGCAGTGTGGGACAGGGGGCGACCGCGAACACCGGGGAGCTGTTTTTT.

This chain connects TRBV11-1 to TRBJ1-1; 8 nucleotides line up with TRBD1. Looked up from germline, CDR1 is SGHAT and CDR2 is FQDESV (reference sequence). The ends lost 6 bases at V and 4 bases at J; junction bases unmatched: 4. The CDR3 has 13 amino acids. CDR3 protein: CASSSTGVTEAFF. The CDR3 DNA sequence: TGTGCCAGCAGTTCGACAGGGGTCACTGAAGCTTTCTTT.

V is TRBV19 and J is TRBJ1-2, with D perhaps TRBD1 (6 bases). CDR1 is LNHDA and CDR2 is SQIVND in the germline V gene (reference sequence). The CDR3 covers 12 residues. With 3 bases removed from V and 6 bases from J, the gap between germline ends came to 8 bases. CDR3 bases: TGTGCCAGTAGTATGGGGGCGGATGGCTACACCTTC. Its translation is CASSMGADGYTF.

The genes are TRBV10-3 and TRBJ2-1, with 7 nucleotides matching TRBD2. Germline V gene data show CDR1 as ENHRY and CDR2 as SYGVKD. J was trimmed by 6 bases and V by 3 bases; bases with no gene match: 8. This CDR3 comprises 15 residues. The CDR3 sequence is CAISDLGTMFNEQFF. Written as DNA, the CDR3 is TGTGCCATCAGTGACCTCGGGACTATGTTCAATGAGCAGTTCTTC.

Written as DNA, the CDR3 is TGTGCCATCAGTGAGTCGCGGGCAGGAAACTATGGCTACACCTTC. It codes for CAISESRAGNYGYTF. The chain combines TRBV10-3 with TRBJ1-2; no firm D call. Germline lookup yields CDR1 ENHRY and CDR2 SYGVKD. The CDR3 runs 15 residues. V was clipped by 0 bases and J by 2 bases, with 10 bases between them.

The chain is built from TRBV11-2 and TRBJ2-2; D remains unclear. The CDR3 runs to 15 residues. CDR1 is SGHAT, CDR2 FQNNGV, per germline. V was pared by 3 bases and J by 2 bases, with 10 bases between. CDR3 sequence reads: CASSLSPRNTGELFF. CDR3 nucleotides: TGTGCCAGCAGCTTGAGCCCCCGCAACACCGGGGAGCTGTTTTTT.

This chain uses TRBV11-1 with TRBJ2-7; the match to TRBD2 covers 14 bases. V trimming: 5 bases; J trimming: 4 bases; junction bases outside the gene matches: 4. The CDR3 has 15 amino acids. Looked up from germline, CDR1 is SGHAT and CDR2 is FQDESV (reference sequence). CDR3 coding DNA: TGTGCCAGCAGCCCGAGACTAGCGGGAGGGTACGAGCAGTACTTC. This encodes CASSPRLAGGYEQYF.

The chain recombines TRBV27 with TRBJ1-4; D gene ambiguous. This CDR3 contains 13 residues. Germline V gene lookup returns CDR1 MNHEY and CDR2 SMNVEV (reference sequence). The V and J ends lost 5 bases and 10 bases respectively, with 14 bases between them. In DNA form, the CDR3 reads TGTGCCAGCAGTGCCTTGACGGGTGGAAAACTGTTTTTT. Encoded protein: CASSALTGGKLFF.

The rearrangement joins TRBV6-5 to TRBJ1-1; D is perhaps TRBD1 (5 bases). The CDR3 consists of 15 residues. V was trimmed by 2 bases and J by 0 bases, leaving 10 bases between them. Germline V gene data show CDR1 as MNHEY and CDR2 as SVGAGI. CDR3 loop: CASSYGGILNTEAFF. CDR3 bases: TGTGCCAGCAGTTACGGGGGAATATTGAACACTGAAGCTTTCTTT.

The rearrangement links TRBV5-6 to TRBJ2-1, with D possibly TRBD2 on 6 matching bases. CDR1 and CDR2 from the germline V gene are SGHDT and YYEEEE. This CDR3 has 16 residues. Trimming stripped 3 bases from V and 3 bases from J, with 16 bases between. CDR3 bases: TGTGCCAGCAGCTCTCTCACTGGGGGGTTCTACAATGAGCAGTTCTTC. This gives the protein CASSSLTGGFYNEQFF.

A few counts support this clone. CDR3 sequence: CASSLSPGIYGYTF. In nucleotides, the CDR3 is TGTGCCAGCAGTTTATCGCCGGGGATCTATGGCTACACCTTC. This chain uses TRBV27 with TRBJ1-2; D gene unclear. Germline V gene data show CDR1 as MNHEY and CDR2 as SMNVEV (reference sequence). V was shortened by 0 bases and J by 4 bases, with 9 bases between the two germline ends. CDR3 length equals 14 residues.

The chain uses TRBV6-5 and TRBJ1-2, with 9 positions matching TRBD1. The V segment lost 4 bases and the J segment 2 bases; nucleotides outside the gene matches: 8. Germline assignment: CDR1 MNHEY and CDR2 SVGAGI. The CDR3 has 16 residues. CDR3 DNA sequence: TGTGCCAGCAGTTCCCTCCCTGGACAGGGGAACTATGGCTACACCTTC. It encodes CASSSLPGQGNYGYTF.

The rearrangement links TRBV5-1 to TRBJ1-1, with D possibly TRBD1 on 6 matching bases. Germline assignment: CDR1 SGHRS and CDR2 YFSETQ. The ends were cut back, 7 bases at V and 6 bases at J, with 19 bases in the middle. CDR3 length: 14 amino acids. CDR3 bases: TGCGCCAGCGTCGCATCACAGGGAAGTCCTGAAGCTTTCTTT. Its translation: CASVASQGSPEAFF.

CDR3 coding DNA: TGTGCCATCACTCGCGGACAGGGGGGGTCCTACAATGAGCAGTTCTTC. It yields the protein CAITRGQGGSYNEQFF. The J gene is TRBJ2-1, the V gene TRBV10-3, with 10 bases matching TRBD1. The germline V gene has CDR1 ENHRY and CDR2 SYGVKD. V lost 7 bases to trimming and J lost 1 base; unmatched junction nucleotides: 7. The CDR3 runs 16 residues.

V is TRBV9 and J is TRBJ2-3; possibly TRBD2 for D (6 bases). V lost 3 bases to trimming and J lost 0 bases, with 11 bases between them. Germline V lookup: CDR1 SGDLS, CDR2 YYNGEE. CDR3 length: 15 residues. The CDR3 DNA sequence: TGTGCCAGCAGCGGGGGGAGCGGGAGCACAGATACGCAGTATTTT. Translated: CASSGGSGSTDTQYF.

The chain joins TRBV6-1 to TRBJ1-2; 8 nucleotides match TRBD1. Germline trimming cut 0 bases from V and 8 bases from J; bases unmatched to any gene: 11. Germline CDR1 and CDR2: MNHNS and SASEGT. CDR3 length: 16 residues. This chain's CDR3 is CASSEAGVQGARGYTF. Here the CDR3 DNA reads TGTGCCAGCAGTGAAGCGGGGGTCCAGGGGGCAAGGGGCTACACCTTC.

The gene calls are TRBV18 and TRBJ1-2, with D perhaps matching TRBD1 (5 bases). The V gene's germline CDR1 is KGHSH and CDR2 LQKENI. The CDR3 totals 15 residues. Trimming removed 3 bases from V and 2 bases from J, with 13 bases in between. The CDR3 region is CASSPPLTENYGYTF. CDR3 nucleotide sequence: TGTGCCAGCTCACCCCCTCTGACAGAAAACTATGGCTACACCTTC.

This chain links TRBV29-1 with TRBJ1-1, with 8 bases identical to TRBD1. This CDR3 region has 14 residues. Trimming took 0 bases from V and 2 from J; bases not matched to a gene: 2. Looked up from germline, CDR1 is SQVTM and CDR2 is ANQGSEA. In DNA, the CDR3 is TGCAGCGTTGAAGAGACAGGGGATAACACTGAAGCTTTCTTT. It specifies CSVEETGDNTEAFF.

This chain connects TRBV5-4 to TRBJ1-2; no firm D call. Germline V gene sequence: CDR1 SGHNT, CDR2 YYREEE (reference sequence). V lost 3 bases to trimming and J lost 1 base, with 10 bases between them. This CDR3 has 14 amino acids. The CDR3 sequence: CASSWGLFNYGYTF. For the CDR3, the DNA is TGTGCCAGCAGCTGGGGATTATTTAACTATGGCTACACCTTC.

The chain recombines TRBV6-5 with TRBJ1-3; the D is unclear. The CDR3 loop spans 14 amino acids. Germline-derived CDR1 and CDR2 are MNHEY and SVGAGI. The V end lost 6 bases, the J end lost 0 bases, and 9 bases lay between the germline ends. The CDR3 loop reads CASSVVDSGNTIYF. The CDR3 DNA reads TGTGCCAGCAGCGTAGTTGACTCTGGAAACACCATATATTTT.

The gene calls are TRBV2 and TRBJ1-2; tentative D call: TRBD1 (5 bases). The CDR3 is 16 residues long. Deletions cut 6 bases from V and 2 bases from J, with 19 bases between. From germline, CDR1 is SNHLY and CDR2 FYNNEI. CDR3 bases: TGTGCCAGCAGATGGTTATCTACGGGACGCAACTATGGCTACACCTTC. This sequence encodes CASRWLSTGRNYGYTF.

The chain employs TRBV24-1 and TRBJ2-3; TRBD2 matches at 11 bases. Losses at the gene ends were 3 bases for V and 5 bases for J; bases not matched to a gene: 6. The CDR3 is 16 amino acids. From germline, CDR1 is KGHDR and CDR2 SFDVKD. CDR3 coding DNA: TGTGCCACCAGTGATCCTAGCGGGGGGCAGGGAGATACGCAGTATTTT. Translated: CATSDPSGGQGDTQYF.

The chain employs TRBV2 and TRBJ2-1, with 8 bases that match TRBD2. CDR3 length: 17 residues. Unmatched junction bases numbered 8, after V lost 2 bases and J lost 2 bases. CDR1 SNHLY and CDR2 FYNNEI come from the germline V gene. The CDR3 is CASSEPTGGRTYNEQFF. The CDR3 DNA is TGTGCCAGCAGTGAACCTACGGGAGGGAGGACCTACAATGAGCAGTTCTTC.

V usage is TRBV6-4 and J usage is TRBJ1-2, with D possibly matching TRBD1 (6 bases). In germline, CDR1 is MRHNA, CDR2 SNTAGT. This CDR3 spans 12 amino acids. V lost 7 bases and J 4 bases, leaving 10 bases between the germline ends. In nucleotides, the CDR3 is TGTGCCAGCATCCTGACAGGCTATGGCTACACCTTC. This translates into CASILTGYGYTF.

This clone was observed once. The rearrangement uses TRBV5-6 and TRBJ2-2, with D possibly TRBD1 on 5 matching bases. V was trimmed by 0 bases and J by 7 bases, leaving 13 bases between them. The CDR3 consists of 15 residues. CDR1 and CDR2 from the germline V gene are SGHDT and YYEEEE. The CDR3 here is CASSLDIQGYGELFF. The DNA of the CDR3 is TGTGCCAGCAGCTTGGATATCCAGGGTTACGGGGAGCTGTTTTTT.

The genes are TRBV18 and TRBJ1-1; D is possibly TRBD1 (6 bases). The germline V gene has CDR1 KGHSH and CDR2 LQKENI. V was pared by 4 bases and J by 4 bases, with 16 bases between. The CDR3 has 15 residues. The CDR3 sequence: CASSLLRGAGTEAFF. In DNA, the CDR3 is TGTGCCAGCTCACTCCTGCGGGGGGCGGGCACTGAAGCTTTCTTT.

In this sample, this clone turned up a few times. This chain joins TRBV4-3 and TRBJ2-7; 12 bases agree with TRBD2. Germline CDR1 and CDR2: LGHNA and YSLEER. V trimming: 0 bases; J trimming: 2 bases; junction bases outside the gene matches: 5. This CDR3 is 17 amino acids long. CDR3 DNA sequence: TGCGCCAGCAGCCAAGAACTAGCGGGAGGAGGGGCCTACGAGCAGTACTTC. Translated: CASSQELAGGGAYEQYF.